The 5 T cell receptor beta chains listed next were all sequenced from one sample in a study of blood T cells in healthy people across ages. Combining a sample-barcoded 5' primer with a J-beta primer mix, a second PCR ran for roughly 7 to 12 cycles. TCRdb independently ran MiXCR on the 5' RACE reads; one entry per CDR3 protein. The table lists 850,000 to 1,100,000 distinct CDR3 sequences, around two fifths of them singletons. Sample: blood. The receptors originated from a man in his late teens or twenties in good health.

This chain connects TRBV7-3 to TRBJ2-2, with 7 nucleotides matching TRBD2. The CDR3 runs to 14 residues. V was pared by 1 base and J by 5 bases, with 1 base of the junction left unmatched. From germline, CDR1 is SGHTA and CDR2 FQGTGA. CDR3 loop: CASSLNGGTGELFF. The CDR3 nucleotides are TGTGCCAGCAGCTTAAACGGGGGGACCGGGGAGCTGTTTTTT.

This clonotype appeared a few times. The rearrangement uses TRBV20-1 and TRBJ2-3; D not resolved. The CDR3 covers 15 residues. V was cut by 0 bases and J by 2 bases, with 12 bases left in between. The germline V gene encodes CDR1 DFQATT and CDR2 SNEGSKA (reference sequence). CDR3 sequence reads: CSARDLLTNTDTQYF. CDR3 DNA: TGCAGTGCTAGAGACCTCCTAACTAACACAGATACGCAGTATTTT.

This clonotype was seen only a few times. The chain combines TRBV7-9 with TRBJ1-1, with D possibly matching TRBD1 (6 bases). CDR1 is SEHNR, CDR2 FQNEAQ, per germline (reference sequence). The V end was cut by 11 bases, the J end by 4 bases, with 11 bases between. This CDR3 is built from 11 residues. The CDR3 nucleotides read TGTGCCGGGGGCAGCGCCACTGAAGCTTTCTTT. Encoded protein: CAGGSATEAFF. Together with reference TRBV7-9 and TRBJ1-1, the CDR3 gives the full variable domain: DTGVSQNPRHKITKRGQNVTFRCDPISEHNRLYWYRQTLGQGPEFLTYFQNEAQLEKSRLLSDRFSAERPKGSFSTLEIQRTEQGDSAMYLCAGGSATEAFFGQGTRLTVV.

There are a few counts of this clonotype. Here the CDR3 reads CASSQETGGDEQFF. The CDR3 DNA reads TGTGCCAGCAGCCAAGAGACAGGGGGAGATGAGCAGTTCTTC. The chain links TRBV14 to TRBJ2-1, with 9 bases aligning to TRBD1. V lost 0 bases and J lost 8; bases outside the gene matches: 2. The germline V gene encodes CDR1 SGHDN and CDR2 FVKESK. The CDR3 is made up of 14 amino acids.

This clonotype was picked up a small number of times. This rearrangement joins TRBV11-2 to TRBJ2-1, with 15 bases identical to TRBD2. CDR3 length: 20 residues. With V trimmed by 2 bases and J by 0 bases, 8 bases remained unmatched. CDR1 is SGHAT and CDR2 is FQNNGV in the germline V gene. The CDR3: CASSLRAGLAGGSSYNEQFF. DNA for the CDR3: TGTGCCAGCAGCTTAAGGGCGGGACTAGCGGGGGGCAGCTCCTACAATGAGCAGTTCTTC.